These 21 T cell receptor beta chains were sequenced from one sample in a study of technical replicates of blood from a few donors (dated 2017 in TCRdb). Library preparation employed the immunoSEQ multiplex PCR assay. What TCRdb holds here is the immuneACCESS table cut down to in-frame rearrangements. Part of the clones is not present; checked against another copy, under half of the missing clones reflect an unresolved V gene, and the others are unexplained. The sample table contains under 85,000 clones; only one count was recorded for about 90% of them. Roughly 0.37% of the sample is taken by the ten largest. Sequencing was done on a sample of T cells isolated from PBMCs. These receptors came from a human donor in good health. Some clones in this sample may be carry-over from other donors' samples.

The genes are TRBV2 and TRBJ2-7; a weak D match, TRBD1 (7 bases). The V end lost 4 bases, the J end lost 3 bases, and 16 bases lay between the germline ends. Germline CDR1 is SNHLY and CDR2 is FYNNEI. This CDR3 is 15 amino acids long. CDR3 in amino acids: CASSGFGQEGYEQYF. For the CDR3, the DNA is TGTGCCAGCAGTGGGTTTGGACAGGAGGGCTACGAGCAGTACTTC.

CDR3 in DNA: TGTGCCAGCAGTTACGAGGGACTAGTCTACGAGCAGTACTTC. It is translated as CASSYEGLVYEQYF. The chain has TRBV6-5 and TRBJ2-7; 8 bases are a match to TRBD2. The CDR3 loop spans 14 amino acids. Trimming removed 2 bases from V and 3 bases from J; junction bases left unmatched: 3. Germline values: CDR1 MNHEY, CDR2 SVGAGI.

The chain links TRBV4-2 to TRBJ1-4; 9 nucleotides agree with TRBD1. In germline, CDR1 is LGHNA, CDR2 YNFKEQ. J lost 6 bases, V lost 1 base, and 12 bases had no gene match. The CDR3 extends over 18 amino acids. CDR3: CASSQVGPDRGGDEKLFF. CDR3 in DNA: TGTGCCAGCAGCCAAGTGGGCCCCGACAGGGGGGGGGATGAAAAACTGTTTTTT.

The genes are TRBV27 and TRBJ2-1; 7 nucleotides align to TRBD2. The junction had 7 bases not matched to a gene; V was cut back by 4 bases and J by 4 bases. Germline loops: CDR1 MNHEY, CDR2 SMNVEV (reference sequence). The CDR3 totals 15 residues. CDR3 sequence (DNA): TGTGCCAGCAGTTCCGGGCCGCGGGGGTACAATGAGCAGTTCTTC. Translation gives CASSSGPRGYNEQFF.

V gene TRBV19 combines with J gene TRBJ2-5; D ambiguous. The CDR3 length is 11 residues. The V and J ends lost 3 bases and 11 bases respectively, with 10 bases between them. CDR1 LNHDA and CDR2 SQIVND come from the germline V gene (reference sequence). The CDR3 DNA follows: TGTGCCAGTAGTATTGAAGAGAATCAGTACTTC. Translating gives CASSIEENQYF.

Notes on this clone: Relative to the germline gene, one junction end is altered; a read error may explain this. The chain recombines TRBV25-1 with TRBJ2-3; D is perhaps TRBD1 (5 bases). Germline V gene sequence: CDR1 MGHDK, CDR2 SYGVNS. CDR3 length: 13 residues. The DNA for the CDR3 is TGTGCCGGCAGCCGTCAGGGCGGAGATACGCAGTATTTT. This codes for CAGSRQGGDTQYF.

The CDR3 reads CASSLTTAGEQYF. Here the CDR3 DNA reads TGTGCCAGCAGCTTAACGACAGCGGGCGAGCAGTACTTC. This chain connects TRBV7-3 to TRBJ2-7; perhaps TRBD2 as D (6 bases). Per germline, CDR1 SGHTA and CDR2 FQGTGA. V was shortened by 0 bases and J by 6 bases, with 9 bases between the two germline ends. The CDR3 runs 13 residues.

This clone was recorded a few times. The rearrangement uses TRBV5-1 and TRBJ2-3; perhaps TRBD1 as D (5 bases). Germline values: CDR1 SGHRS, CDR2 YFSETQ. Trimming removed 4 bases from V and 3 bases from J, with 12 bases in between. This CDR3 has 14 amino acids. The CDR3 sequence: CASSPVAGTDTQYF. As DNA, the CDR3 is TGCGCCAGCAGCCCGGTCGCAGGGACAGATACGCAGTATTTT.

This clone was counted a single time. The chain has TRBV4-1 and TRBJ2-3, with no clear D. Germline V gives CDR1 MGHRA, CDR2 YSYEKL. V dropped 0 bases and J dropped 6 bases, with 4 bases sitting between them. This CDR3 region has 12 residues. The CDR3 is CASSQERDTQYF. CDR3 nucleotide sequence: TGCGCCAGCAGCCAAGAGAGGGATACGCAGTATTTT.

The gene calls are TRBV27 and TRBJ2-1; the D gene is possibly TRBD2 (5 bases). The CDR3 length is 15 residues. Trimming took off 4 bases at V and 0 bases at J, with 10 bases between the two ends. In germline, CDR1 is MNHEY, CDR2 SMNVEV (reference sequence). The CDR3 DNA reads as TGTGCCAGCAGTTCGTACCTAGCCTCCTACAATGAGCAGTTCTTC. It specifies CASSSYLASYNEQFF.

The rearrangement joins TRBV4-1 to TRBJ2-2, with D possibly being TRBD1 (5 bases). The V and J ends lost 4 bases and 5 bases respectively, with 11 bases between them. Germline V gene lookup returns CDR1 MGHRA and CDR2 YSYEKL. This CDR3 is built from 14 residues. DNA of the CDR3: TGCGCCAGCAGCCTTGGCAGGGAAACCGGGGAGCTGTTTTTT. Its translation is CASSLGRETGELFF.

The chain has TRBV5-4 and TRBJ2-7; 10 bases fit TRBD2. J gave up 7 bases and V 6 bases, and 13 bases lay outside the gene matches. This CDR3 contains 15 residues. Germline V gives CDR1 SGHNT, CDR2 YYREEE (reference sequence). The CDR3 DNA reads TGTGCCAGCAACTGGTGGTCAGCGGGAGGGCATGAGCAGTACTTC. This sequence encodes CASNWWSAGGHEQYF.

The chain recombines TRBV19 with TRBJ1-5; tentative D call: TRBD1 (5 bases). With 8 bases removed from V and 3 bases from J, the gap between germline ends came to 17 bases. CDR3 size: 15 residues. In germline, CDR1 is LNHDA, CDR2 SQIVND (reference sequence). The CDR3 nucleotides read TGTGCCAGTCAAAGGGGTGAGAGTCCCAATCAGCCCCAGCATTTT. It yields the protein CASQRGESPNQPQHF. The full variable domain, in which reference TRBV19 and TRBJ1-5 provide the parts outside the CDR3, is DGGITQSPKYLFRKEGQNVTLSCEQNLNHDAMYWYRQDPGQGLRLIYYSQIVNDFQKGDIAEGYSVSREKKESFPLTVTSAQKNPTAFYLCASQRGESPNQPQHFGDGTRLSIL.

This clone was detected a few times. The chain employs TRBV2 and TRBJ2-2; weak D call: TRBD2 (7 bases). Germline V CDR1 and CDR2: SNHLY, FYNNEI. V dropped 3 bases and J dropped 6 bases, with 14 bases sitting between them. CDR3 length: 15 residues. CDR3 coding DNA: TGTGCCAGCAGTGAGACCGGGGGGCGACCCGGGGAGCTGTTTTTT. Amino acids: CASSETGGRPGELFF. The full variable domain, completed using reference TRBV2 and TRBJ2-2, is EPEVTQTPSHQVTQMGQEVILRCVPISNHLYFYWYRQILGQKVEFLVSFYNNEISEKSEIFDDQFSVERPDGSNFTLKIRSTKLEDSAMYFCASSETGGRPGELFFGEGSRLTVL.

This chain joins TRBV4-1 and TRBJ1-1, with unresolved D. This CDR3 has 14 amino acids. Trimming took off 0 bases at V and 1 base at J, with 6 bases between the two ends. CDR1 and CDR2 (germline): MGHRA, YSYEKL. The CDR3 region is CASSQDLGNTEAFF. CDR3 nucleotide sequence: TGCGCCAGCAGCCAAGATCTCGGGAACACTGAAGCTTTCTTT.

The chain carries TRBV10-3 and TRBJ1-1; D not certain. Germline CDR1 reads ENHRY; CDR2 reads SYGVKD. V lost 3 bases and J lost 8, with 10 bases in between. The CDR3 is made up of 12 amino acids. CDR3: CAISEVYQEAFF. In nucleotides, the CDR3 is TGTGCCATCAGTGAAGTATATCAGGAAGCTTTCTTT.

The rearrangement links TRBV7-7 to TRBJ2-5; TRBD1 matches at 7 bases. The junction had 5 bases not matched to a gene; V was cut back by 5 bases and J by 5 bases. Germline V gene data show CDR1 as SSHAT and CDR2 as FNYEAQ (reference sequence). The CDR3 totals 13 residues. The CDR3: CASSPDRSETQYF. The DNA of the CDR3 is TGTGCCAGCAGCCCGGACAGGTCGGAGACCCAGTACTTC. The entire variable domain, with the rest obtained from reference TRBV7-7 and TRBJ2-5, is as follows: GAGVSQSPRYKVTKRGQDVTLRCDPISSHATLYWYQQALGQGPEFLTYFNYEAQPDKSGLPSDRFSAERPEGSISTLTIQRTEQRDSAMYRCASSPDRSETQYFGPGTRLLVL.

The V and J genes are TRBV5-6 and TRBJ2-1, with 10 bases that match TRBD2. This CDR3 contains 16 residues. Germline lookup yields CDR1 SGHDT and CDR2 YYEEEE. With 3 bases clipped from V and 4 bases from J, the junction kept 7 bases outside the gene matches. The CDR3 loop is CASSSHLGLAYNEQFF. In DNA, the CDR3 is TGTGCCAGCAGCTCCCACTTGGGACTAGCGTACAATGAGCAGTTCTTC.

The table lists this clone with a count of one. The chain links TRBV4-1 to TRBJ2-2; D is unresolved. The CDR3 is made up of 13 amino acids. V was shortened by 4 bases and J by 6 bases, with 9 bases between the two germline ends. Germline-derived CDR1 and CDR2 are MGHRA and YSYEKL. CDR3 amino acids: CASSPRTAGELFF. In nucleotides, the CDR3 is TGCGCCAGCAGCCCCCGAACGGCCGGGGAGCTGTTTTTT.

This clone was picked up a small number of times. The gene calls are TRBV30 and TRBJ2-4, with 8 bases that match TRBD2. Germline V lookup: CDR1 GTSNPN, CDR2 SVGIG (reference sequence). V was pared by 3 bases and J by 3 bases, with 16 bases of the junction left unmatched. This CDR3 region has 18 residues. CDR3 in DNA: TGTGCCTGGAGCCCTATTAAATTGCGGGAGGTAGACAAAAACATTCAGTACTTC. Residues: CAWSPIKLREVDKNIQYF.

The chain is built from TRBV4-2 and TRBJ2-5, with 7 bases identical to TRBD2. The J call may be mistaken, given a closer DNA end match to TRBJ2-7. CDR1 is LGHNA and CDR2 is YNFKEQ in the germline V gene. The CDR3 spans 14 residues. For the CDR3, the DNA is TGTGCCAGCAGCCAAGGTTGGCGGGGGTACGAGCAGTACTTC. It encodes CASSQGWRGYEQYF.